Below, 30 T cell receptor beta chains from the same sample are listed, as sequenced in a study of T cell responses to AZD1222 COVID-19 vaccine. TCRdb keeps only in-frame clones here, not all; method: immunoSEQ multiplex PCR. The table records fewer than 150,000 clones, just over 85% of them present only once. Sequencing was performed on peripheral blood, taken 28 days after the second AZD1222 dose. These receptors were collected from an adult who received the AZD1222 COVID-19 vaccine.

The genes are TRBV11-2 and TRBJ2-3; TRBD2 might be the D (7 bases). V dropped 5 bases and J dropped 0 bases, with 12 bases sitting between them. The CDR3 runs to 15 residues. CDR1 is SGHAT, CDR2 FQNNGV, per germline. In DNA, the CDR3 is TGTGCCAGCAGCGGGCGGGGGCCGAGCACAGATACGCAGTATTTT. Amino acids: CASSGRGPSTDTQYF.

The V gene is TRBV19, the J gene TRBJ1-2, with D possibly TRBD1 on 6 matching bases. There are 13 residues in the CDR3. CDR1 is LNHDA, CDR2 SQIVND, per germline (reference sequence). The ends were cut back, 7 bases at V and 10 bases at J, with 19 bases in the middle. CDR3 sequence reads: CASTDRGQPDYTF. The CDR3 DNA reads TGTGCCAGTACGGACCGCGGACAGCCAGACTACACCTTC. Looking up the rest from reference TRBV19 and TRBJ1-2 gives the full variable domain: DGGITQSPKYLFRKEGQNVTLSCEQNLNHDAMYWYRQDPGQGLRLIYYSQIVNDFQKGDIAEGYSVSREKKESFPLTVTSAQKNPTAFYLCASTDRGQPDYTFGSGTRLTVV.

A single count supports this clone. The chain recombines TRBV6-5 with TRBJ2-2; D is undetermined. There are 14 residues in the CDR3. CDR1 is MNHEY and CDR2 is SVGAGI in the germline V gene. V lost 3 bases and J 1 base, leaving 6 bases between the germline ends. CDR3 protein: CASSYSENTGELFF. CDR3 DNA sequence: TGTGCCAGCAGTTATTCAGAGAACACCGGGGAGCTGTTTTTT.

The rearrangement joins TRBV2 to TRBJ1-2; 7 bases align to TRBD1. The CDR3 spans 13 residues. V lost 4 bases, J lost 5 bases, and 4 bases stayed unmatched. In germline, CDR1 is SNHLY, CDR2 FYNNEI. The CDR3 DNA follows: TGTGCCAGCAGTGGAGGGACAGAGTATGGCTACACCTTC. Translated, it gives CASSGGTEYGYTF.

The chain employs TRBV19 and TRBJ2-7; 7 bases are a match to TRBD1. The CDR3 has 12 amino acids. V shed 8 bases and J 4 bases; nucleotides not matched to a gene: 5. Germline loops: CDR1 LNHDA, CDR2 SQIVND (reference sequence). The CDR3: CASSPGGYEQYF. The CDR3 DNA sequence: TGTGCCAGTTCTCCAGGGGGTTACGAGCAGTACTTC.

The CDR3 reads CASSYSPIGGLYNEQFF. CDR3 in DNA: TGTGCCAGCAGTTACTCTCCGATCGGGGGGCTCTACAATGAGCAGTTCTTC. This chain links TRBV6-2 or TRBV6-3 with TRBJ2-1; possibly TRBD2 for D (7 bases). Trimming left V 0 bases short and J 3 bases short, with 15 bases between. There are 17 residues in the CDR3. Germline V gives CDR1 MNHEY, CDR2 SVGEGT.

The chain uses TRBV5-8 and TRBJ1-5; no reliable D call. From germline, CDR1 is SGHTS and CDR2 YDEGEE. The CDR3 has 14 residues. The V end was cut by 0 bases, the J end by 5 bases, with 9 bases between. CDR3 in amino acids: CASSLGPSHQPQHF. The DNA of the CDR3 is TGTGCCAGCAGCTTGGGACCGTCCCATCAGCCCCAGCATTTT. Based on the CDR3 plus reference TRBV5-8 and TRBJ1-5, the full variable domain is EAGVTQSPTHLIKTRGQQATLRCSPISGHTSVYWYQQALGLGLQFLLWYDEGEERNRGNFPPRFSGRQFPNYSSELNVNALELEDSALYLCASSLGPSHQPQHFGDGTRLSIL.

The chain is built from TRBV5-1 and TRBJ2-2; 14 bases align to TRBD2. The CDR3 spans 17 residues. Germline V gene lookup returns CDR1 SGHRS and CDR2 YFSETQ. Trimming cost V 4 bases and J 9 bases; bases outside gene matches: 11. Written as DNA, the CDR3 is TGCGCCAGCAGCGGGACTAGCGGGAGACTCGTTTCTCGGGAGCTGTTTTTT. It translates to CASSGTSGRLVSRELFF.

This clone has a handful of counts. The chain joins TRBV5-4 to TRBJ1-4, with 7 bases matching TRBD1. From germline, CDR1 is SGHNT and CDR2 YYREEE (reference sequence). Unmatched junction bases numbered 19, after V lost 4 bases and J lost 4 bases. CDR3 length: 19 amino acids. The CDR3 spells CASSPKPGTDTIHNEKLFF. The CDR3, as DNA: TGTGCCAGCAGCCCGAAACCCGGGACAGACACAATCCATAATGAAAAACTGTTTTTT.

V gene TRBV5-6 combines with J gene TRBJ2-7; D unresolved. CDR1 SGHDT and CDR2 YYEEEE come from the germline V gene. This CDR3 is built from 14 residues. Deletions cut 0 bases from V and 4 bases from J, with 11 bases between. CDR3 amino acids: CASSLVGSSYEQYF. The CDR3 region has the DNA TGTGCCAGCAGCTTGGTCGGCAGCTCATACGAGCAGTACTTC.

The chain carries TRBV5-4 and TRBJ2-1, with D possibly being TRBD1 (6 bases). Trimming took off 3 bases at V and 12 bases at J, with 16 bases between the two ends. This CDR3 spans 13 amino acids. CDR1 is SGHNT, CDR2 YYREEE, per germline (reference sequence). In DNA, the CDR3 is TGTGCCAGCAGCTGGAACCAGGCCAGGGGGCAGTTCTTC. Protein sequence: CASSWNQARGQFF.

The rearrangement links TRBV11-1 to TRBJ2-3; D might be TRBD1 or TRBD2, each matching 6 bases. CDR3 length: 13 residues. The germline V gene has CDR1 SGHAT and CDR2 FQDESV (reference sequence). Trimming removed 5 bases at V and 6 bases at J, with 12 bases between. In nucleotides, the CDR3 is TGTGCCAGCAGCCGGGACGGGGGCGATACGCAGTATTTT. Protein product: CASSRDGGDTQYF.

This clone came up a few times. This chain joins TRBV5-1 and TRBJ2-4; 9 bases match TRBD1. CDR1 and CDR2 (germline): SGHRS, YFSETQ. The ends lost 4 bases at V and 5 bases at J; junction bases unmatched: 1. The CDR3 loop spans 13 amino acids. CDR3 nucleotide sequence: TGCGCCAGCAGCCGGGACAGGGAAAACATTCAGTACTTC. Translated: CASSRDRENIQYF.

V gene TRBV6-4 combines with J gene TRBJ1-2; TRBD1 matches 9 bases. Germline trimming cut 5 bases from V and 4 bases from J; bases unmatched to any gene: 11. This CDR3 is 16 amino acids long. The germline CDR1 and CDR2 sequences are MRHNA and SNTAGT. For the CDR3, the DNA is TGTGCCAGCAGTCGATCACCGGGACAGGGATCCTATGGCTACACCTTC. Amino acid sequence: CASSRSPGQGSYGYTF.

This clone was counted only a few times. The genes are TRBV7-8 and TRBJ1-6; no clear D. Germline CDR1 reads SGHVS; CDR2 reads FQNEAQ. The germline V and J ends were trimmed by 3 bases and 5 bases, with 14 bases remaining between them. The CDR3 has 16 residues. Here the CDR3 DNA reads TGTGCCAGCAGCTTGCTTGGGCTTCAGGATAATTCACCCCTCCACTTT. Translated, it gives CASSLLGLQDNSPLHF.

The chain combines TRBV15 with TRBJ1-5; D is possibly TRBD1 (5 bases). Trimming removed 4 bases from V and 2 bases from J, with 12 bases in between. This CDR3 is built from 15 residues. Germline loops: CDR1 LNHNV, CDR2 YYDKDF (reference sequence). The CDR3 sequence is CATSNRGGGNQPQHF. The CDR3 DNA sequence: TGTGCCACCAGCAACCGGGGGGGTGGCAATCAGCCCCAGCATTTT. Supplemented by reference TRBV15 and TRBJ1-5, the full variable domain reads DAMVIQNPRYQVTQFGKPVTLSCSQTLNHNVMYWYQQKSSQAPKLLFHYYDKDFNNEADTPDNFQSRRPNTSFCFLDIRSPGLGDTAMYLCATSNRGGGNQPQHFGDGTRLSIL.

The V and J genes are TRBV6-7 and TRBJ2-7; the match to TRBD2 covers 10 bases. TRBV6-7 is flagged as an ORF with uncertain function. CDR3 size: 17 residues. V lost 2 bases to trimming and J lost 4 bases; unmatched junction nucleotides: 11. The CDR3 region has the DNA TGTGCCAGCAGTTACAAAGATCTAGCGGGAGATCTGTACGAGCAGTACTTC. It is translated as CASSYKDLAGDLYEQYF.

The gene calls are TRBV19 and TRBJ1-1, with 10 nucleotides matching TRBD1. This CDR3 is 14 amino acids long. CDR1 LNHDA and CDR2 SQIVND come from the germline V gene (reference sequence). Germline trimming cut 9 bases from V and 1 base from J; bases unmatched to any gene: 5. DNA of the CDR3: TGTGCCAGCGGACGACAGGGGGCGAACACTGAAGCTTTCTTT. This encodes CASGRQGANTEAFF.

This rearrangement joins TRBV5-1 to TRBJ1-3, with 9 bases lining up with TRBD1. Unmatched junction bases numbered 7, after V lost 3 bases and J lost 3 bases. The CDR3 covers 16 residues. The germline gives CDR1 SGHRS, CDR2 YFSETQ. The chain's CDR3 is CASSSQQGAHGNTIYF. The CDR3 DNA reads as TGCGCCAGCAGCTCACAACAGGGGGCGCATGGAAACACCATATATTTT.

The CDR3 region has the DNA TGCGCCAGCGTGGCGAGTTCAGTTAGCGGGAGGGTCAATGAGCAGTTCTTC. It codes for CASVASSVSGRVNEQFF. The chain carries TRBV10-2 and TRBJ2-1; the match to TRBD2 covers 11 bases. The CDR3 loop spans 17 amino acids. CDR1 and CDR2 from the germline V gene are WSHSY and SAAADI. Trimming at V came to 8 bases and at J to 6 bases, leaving 15 bases not matched to a gene.

A remark on this clone: The same CDR3 also results from other DNA sequences found in this sample. The chain joins TRBV5-4 to TRBJ2-7; maybe TRBD2 (5 bases). Trimming pared 0 bases from V and 3 bases from J, leaving 10 bases between. Germline V CDR1 and CDR2: SGHNT, YYREEE (reference sequence). The CDR3 contains 14 residues. The CDR3: CASSLDRDSYEQYF. The DNA of the CDR3 is TGTGCCAGCAGCTTGGACCGGGATAGCTACGAGCAGTACTTC.

V is TRBV16 and J is TRBJ2-1, with 9 nucleotides matching TRBD1. This CDR3 has 18 amino acids. Germline V lookup: CDR1 KGHSY, CDR2 FQNENV. V shed 5 bases, J shed 5 bases, and the junction held 16 bases outside the gene matches. The CDR3: CASSKGTGKETRDNEQFF. The CDR3 DNA reads as TGTGCCAGCAGCAAAGGGACAGGGAAAGAGACTAGAGACAATGAGCAGTTCTTC.

The chain combines TRBV10-3 with TRBJ2-4, with D possibly being TRBD1 (5 bases). Germline values: CDR1 ENHRY, CDR2 SYGVKD. Trimming took off 0 bases at V and 5 bases at J, with 5 bases between the two ends. The length of the CDR3 is 13 residues. The CDR3: CAISESTENIQYF. CDR3 in DNA: TGTGCCATCAGTGAGTCGACAGAAAACATTCAGTACTTC.

The chain employs TRBV3-1 (or the pseudogene TRBV3-2) and TRBJ2-1; the match to TRBD1 covers 7 bases. The CDR3 runs 16 residues. After removal of 3 bases from V and 4 bases from J, the junction contained 9 bases not matched to a gene. Looked up from germline, CDR1 is LGHDT and CDR2 is YNNKEL (reference sequence). In DNA form, the CDR3 reads TGTGCCAGCAGCCAGAACAGGGGCCTGGGGTACAATGAGCAGTTCTTC. Amino acid sequence: CASSQNRGLGYNEQFF.

Here the CDR3 DNA reads TGTGCCAGCAGTAGAGGACAGGGTTCCTACGAGCAGTACTTC. As protein: CASSRGQGSYEQYF. The chain uses TRBV6-5 and TRBJ2-7; 8 bases match TRBD1. CDR1 is MNHEY, CDR2 SVGAGI, per germline. V dropped 5 bases and J dropped 1; count of bases not matched to a gene: 4. The CDR3 consists of 14 residues.

The chain recombines TRBV27 with TRBJ2-3, with a possible D match to TRBD1 (8 bases). This CDR3 comprises 14 residues. V lost 5 bases and J lost 6, with 15 bases in between. The germline V gene has CDR1 MNHEY and CDR2 SMNVEV (reference sequence). The CDR3 nucleotides read TGTGCCAGCAGTGATGGACAGGGAGGGGATACGCAGTATTTT. It encodes CASSDGQGGDTQYF.

The chain employs TRBV4-1 and TRBJ1-5; D possibly corresponds to TRBD1 (5 bases). V shed 4 bases and J shed 3 bases, with 7 bases lying between them. Germline CDR1 and CDR2: MGHRA and YSYEKL. The CDR3 length is 13 residues. CDR3: CASSPGINQPQHF. The CDR3 DNA sequence: TGCGCCAGCAGCCCAGGGATCAATCAGCCCCAGCATTTT.

The chain couples TRBV5-1 to TRBJ2-2; TRBD1 aligns across 7 bases. CDR3 length equals 16 residues. Per the germline V gene, CDR1 is SGHRS and CDR2 is YFSETQ. The J segment lost 4 bases and the V segment lost 0 bases, leaving 6 bases of the junction unmatched. The CDR3 DNA follows: TGCGCCAGCAGCTTGGCAATCGACAGGGCCACCGGGGAGCTGTTTTTT. Translating it yields CASSLAIDRATGELFF.

CDR3 loop: CASSLGGGALDTQYF. CDR3 nucleotide sequence: TGTGCCAGCAGCTTAGGCGGGGGGGCTCTAGATACGCAGTATTTT. The V and J genes are TRBV11-2 and TRBJ2-3; 9 bases are shared with TRBD2. The CDR3 is 15 amino acids. From germline, CDR1 is SGHAT and CDR2 FQNNGV. Trimming took 1 base from V and 5 from J; bases not matched to a gene: 4.

V gene TRBV7-2 combines with J gene TRBJ2-6, with 9 nucleotides matching TRBD2. Germline CDR1 SGHTA, CDR2 FQGNSA. V lost 5 bases and J lost 0; bases outside the gene matches: 11. The CDR3 extends over 19 amino acids. The CDR3 region is CASSLLVAGAISGANVLTF. CDR3 nucleotides: TGTGCCAGCAGCCTACTCGTAGCGGGGGCTATCTCTGGGGCCAACGTCCTGACTTTC.